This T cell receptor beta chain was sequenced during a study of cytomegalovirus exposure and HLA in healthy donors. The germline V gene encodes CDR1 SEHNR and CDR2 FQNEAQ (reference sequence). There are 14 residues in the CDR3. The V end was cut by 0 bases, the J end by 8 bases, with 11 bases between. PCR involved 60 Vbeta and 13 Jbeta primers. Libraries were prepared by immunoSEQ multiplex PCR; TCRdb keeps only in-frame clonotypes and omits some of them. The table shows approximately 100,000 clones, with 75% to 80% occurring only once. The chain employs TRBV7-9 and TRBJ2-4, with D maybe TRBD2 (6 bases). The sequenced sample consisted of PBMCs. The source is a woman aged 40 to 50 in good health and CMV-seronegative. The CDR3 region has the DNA TGTGCCAGCAGCTTAGCAGGTACGGGAGACATTCAGTACTTC. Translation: CASSLAGTGDIQYF.